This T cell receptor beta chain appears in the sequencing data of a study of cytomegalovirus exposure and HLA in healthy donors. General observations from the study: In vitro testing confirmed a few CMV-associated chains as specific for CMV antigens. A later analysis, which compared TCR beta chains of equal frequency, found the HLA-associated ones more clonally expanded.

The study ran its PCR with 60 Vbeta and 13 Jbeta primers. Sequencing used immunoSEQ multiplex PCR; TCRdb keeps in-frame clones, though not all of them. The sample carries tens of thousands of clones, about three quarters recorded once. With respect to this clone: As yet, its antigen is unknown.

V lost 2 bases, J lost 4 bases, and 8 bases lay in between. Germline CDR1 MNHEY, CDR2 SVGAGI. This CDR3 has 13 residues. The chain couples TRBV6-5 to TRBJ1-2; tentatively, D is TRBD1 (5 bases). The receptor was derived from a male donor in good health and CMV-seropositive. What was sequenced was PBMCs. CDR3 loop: CASSYPGFYGYTF. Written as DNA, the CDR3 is TGTGCCAGCAGTTACCCAGGGTTCTATGGCTACACCTTC.